Each of the 15 T cell receptor beta chains below was sequenced from the same sample in a study of blood T cell repertoires in COVID-19. The assay was immunoSEQ multiplex PCR, and TCRdb's table has in-frame clones only and misses some. The sample includes about 350,000 clones, 88% of them seen just once. The sequenced material came from peripheral blood. Receptors originate from a woman between 65 and 79 years old with COVID-19, enrolled during active disease.

The chain couples TRBV5-1 to TRBJ1-1; 10 nucleotides align to TRBD1. CDR3 length equals 15 residues. V was pared by 0 bases and J by 4 bases, with 3 bases of the junction left unmatched. Germline V gene data show CDR1 as SGHRS and CDR2 as YFSETQ. The CDR3 sequence: CASSLADRGGTEAFF. CDR3 bases: TGCGCCAGCAGCTTGGCGGACAGGGGGGGCACTGAAGCTTTCTTT. The whole variable domain, filled in from reference TRBV5-1 and TRBJ1-1, reads KAGVTQTPRYLIKTRGQQVTLSCSPISGHRSVSWYQQTPGQGLQFLFEYFSETQRNKGNFPGRFSGRQFSNSRSEMNVSTLELGDSALYLCASSLADRGGTEAFFGQGTRLTVV.

This chain uses TRBV10-1 with TRBJ2-5, with TRBD1 matching over 8 bases. The CDR3 length is 14 residues. The germline gives CDR1 WNHNN, CDR2 SYGVQD (reference sequence). The J segment lost 5 bases and the V segment lost 3 bases, leaving 5 bases of the junction unmatched. This CDR3 reads CASSEDRGGETQYF. The CDR3 bases are TGCGCCAGCAGTGAAGACAGGGGAGGTGAGACCCAGTACTTC.

J is TRBJ2-2 and V is TRBV29-1; TRBD1 matches at 7 bases. The CDR3 totals 17 residues. Per germline, CDR1 SQVTM and CDR2 ANQGSEA. After removal of 4 bases from V and 0 bases from J, the junction contained 11 bases not matched to a gene. Written as DNA, the CDR3 is TGCAGCGTTGCCGGCGTCCCGGGACAGCCGAACACCGGGGAGCTGTTTTTT. Protein: CSVAGVPGQPNTGELFF.

CDR3 in amino acids: CASSYGGDTGELFF. The CDR3 region has the DNA TGTGCCAGCAGCTACGGAGGGGACACCGGGGAGCTGTTTTTT. The chain employs TRBV7-2 and TRBJ2-2; D possibly corresponds to TRBD2 (6 bases). CDR3 length: 14 amino acids. The germline V gene has CDR1 SGHTA and CDR2 FQGNSA. V lost 4 bases, J lost 3 bases, and 9 bases lay in between. The full variable domain, with the rest looked up from reference TRBV7-2 and TRBJ2-2, is GAGVSQSPSNKVTEKGKDVELRCDPISGHTALYWYRQSLGQGLEFLIYFQGNSAPDKSGLPSDRFSAERTGGSVSTLTIQRTQQEDSAVYLCASSYGGDTGELFFGEGSRLTVL.

The genes are TRBV9 and TRBJ2-1; 10 positions match TRBD2. J gave up 4 bases and V 3 bases, and 4 bases lay outside the gene matches. Germline V gene lookup returns CDR1 SGDLS and CDR2 YYNGEE. The CDR3 runs 15 residues. CDR3 coding DNA: TGTGCCAGCAGCGACCTAGCGGGGGAATACAATGAGCAGTTCTTC. Translating gives CASSDLAGEYNEQFF.

This clone is a singleton in its sample. The genes are TRBV7-2 and TRBJ1-2; D gene ambiguous. Trimming took 0 bases from V and 5 from J, leaving 4 bases between them. There are 12 residues in the CDR3. Per germline, CDR1 SGHTA and CDR2 FQGNSA. CDR3 loop: CASSLAEYGYTF. For the CDR3, the DNA is TGTGCCAGCAGCTTAGCAGAGTATGGCTACACCTTC.

This rearrangement joins TRBV3-1 (or the pseudogene TRBV3-2) to TRBJ2-7, with D possibly being TRBD2 (6 bases). From germline, CDR1 is LGHDT and CDR2 YNNKEL (reference sequence). This CDR3 contains 13 residues. With 0 bases removed from V and 8 bases from J, the gap between germline ends came to 11 bases. CDR3 in DNA: TGTGCCAGCAGCCAAGATTGGGGGAGGAAGCAGTACTTC. Residues: CASSQDWGRKQYF.

The chain has TRBV5-1 and TRBJ2-2, with 9 bases fitting TRBD1. Germline CDR1 and CDR2: SGHRS and YFSETQ. The CDR3 is made up of 15 amino acids. V shed 0 bases, J shed 7 bases, and the junction held 4 bases outside the gene matches. The CDR3 region has the DNA TGCGCCAGCAGCTTGGGGGACAGGGCAGACGGGGAGCTGTTTTTT. The encoded protein is CASSLGDRADGELFF.

The chain carries TRBV30 and TRBJ2-6; TRBD1 aligns across 8 bases. V was clipped by 4 bases and J by 3 bases; unmatched bases: 2. The CDR3 has 14 residues. CDR1 is GTSNPN and CDR2 is SVGIG in the germline V gene (reference sequence). The CDR3 DNA reads TGTGCCTGGACAGGGGGCAATGGGGCCAACGTCCTGACTTTC. It specifies CAWTGGNGANVLTF.

This clone was observed a few times. The rearrangement uses TRBV19 and TRBJ2-1; D is ambiguous. CDR3 size: 14 residues. Germline CDR1 and CDR2: LNHDA and SQIVND (reference sequence). Trimming pared 5 bases from V and 6 bases from J, leaving 14 bases between. CDR3 bases: TGTGCCAGTAGTTCCCGGTTGAATTCCAATGAGCAGTTCTTC. Translation gives CASSSRLNSNEQFF. The full variable domain, its missing parts supplied by reference TRBV19 and TRBJ2-1, is DGGITQSPKYLFRKEGQNVTLSCEQNLNHDAMYWYRQDPGQGLRLIYYSQIVNDFQKGDIAEGYSVSREKKESFPLTVTSAQKNPTAFYLCASSSRLNSNEQFFGPGTRLTVL.

The J gene is TRBJ1-2, the V gene TRBV29-1; 7 nucleotides match TRBD1. This CDR3 region has 13 residues. J gave up 8 bases and V 5 bases, and 11 bases lay outside the gene matches. CDR1 is SQVTM, CDR2 ANQGSEA, per germline. The CDR3: CSVMETGISGYTF. The CDR3 DNA follows: TGCAGCGTTATGGAGACAGGGATCAGCGGCTACACCTTC.

This clone has just a few counts. The gene calls are TRBV30 and TRBJ1-2, with D possibly being TRBD1 (6 bases). V dropped 5 bases and J dropped 4 bases, with 11 bases sitting between them. CDR1 and CDR2 from the germline V gene are GTSNPN and SVGIG (reference sequence). The CDR3 contains 12 residues. CDR3 sequence: CAWGDTLYGYTF. As DNA, the CDR3 is TGTGCCTGGGGGGACACCCTCTATGGCTACACCTTC.

The chain joins TRBV27 to TRBJ2-1; D may be TRBD2 (6 bases). Trimming removed 8 bases at V and 4 bases at J, with 12 bases between. This CDR3 comprises 13 residues. Germline CDR1 reads MNHEY; CDR2 reads SMNVEV (reference sequence). The CDR3 is CASYGGGYNEQFF. CDR3 sequence (DNA): TGTGCCAGCTACGGGGGAGGATACAATGAGCAGTTCTTC.

The gene calls are TRBV7-2 and TRBJ1-1; D perhaps matches TRBD1 (5 bases). This CDR3 region has 15 residues. Trimming left V 8 bases short and J 0 bases short, with 16 bases between. CDR1 and CDR2 from the germline V gene are SGHTA and FQGNSA. The DNA for the CDR3 is TGTGCCAGCCGGAGCGGGGGACGGATGAACACTGAAGCTTTCTTT. This gives the protein CASRSGGRMNTEAFF.

This chain uses TRBV29-1 with TRBJ1-2, with 7 nucleotides matching TRBD1. Germline V lookup: CDR1 SQVTM, CDR2 ANQGSEA. The CDR3 runs 13 residues. J was trimmed by 7 bases and V by 0 bases; bases with no gene match: 5. The CDR3 protein is CSVEDQGGPGYTF. The DNA for the CDR3 is TGCAGCGTTGAAGATCAGGGGGGCCCTGGCTACACCTTC.